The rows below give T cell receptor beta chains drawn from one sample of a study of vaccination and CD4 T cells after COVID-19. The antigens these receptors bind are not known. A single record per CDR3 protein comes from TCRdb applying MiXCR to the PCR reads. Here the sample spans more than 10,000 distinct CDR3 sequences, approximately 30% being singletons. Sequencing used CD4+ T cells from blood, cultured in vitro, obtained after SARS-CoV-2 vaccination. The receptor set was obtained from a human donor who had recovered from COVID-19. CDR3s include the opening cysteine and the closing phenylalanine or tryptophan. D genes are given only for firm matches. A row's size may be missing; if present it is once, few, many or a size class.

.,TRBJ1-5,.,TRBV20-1,TGCAGTGCTACCCCCTCGGCTTCCGTCAATCAGCCCCAGCATTTT,CSATPSASVNQPQHF
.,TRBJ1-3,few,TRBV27,TGTGCCAGCTGGGGGCTGAACGCTGGAAACACCATATATTTT,CASWGLNAGNTIYF
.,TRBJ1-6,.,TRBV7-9,TGTGCCAGCAGCCGTGGTGGTAGCTCCTATAATTCACCCCTCCACTTT,CASSRGGSSYNSPLHF
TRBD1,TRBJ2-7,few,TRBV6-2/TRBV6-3,TGTGCCAGCAGTTACCCCCCCGGGACAGCAGCCTACGAGCAGTACTTC,CASSYPPGTAAYEQYF
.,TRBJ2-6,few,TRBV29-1,TGCAGCGTTGAAACGGGAGTGAGCTCTGGGGCCAACGTCCTGACTTTC,CSVETGVSSGANVLTF
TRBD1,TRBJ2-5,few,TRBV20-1,TGCAGTGCTAGGGGGACAGGGAATTCAGAGACCCAGTACTTC,CSARGTGNSETQYF
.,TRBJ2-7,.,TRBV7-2,TGCGCCAGCAGATCACGGCGGTTGGTGAACGAGCAGTACTTC,CASRSRRLVNEQYF
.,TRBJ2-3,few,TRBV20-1,TGCAGTGCTAACCGTGCGGGGGCGGGCACAGATACGCAGTATTTT,CSANRAGAGTDTQYF
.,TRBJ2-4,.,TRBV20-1,TGCAGTGCCTCGGGACGGCTAGCCAAAAACATTCAGTACTTC,CSASGRLAKNIQYF
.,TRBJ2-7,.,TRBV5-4,TGTGCCAGCAGTTATGATAGCCGCTACGAGCAGTACTTC,CASSYDSRYEQYF
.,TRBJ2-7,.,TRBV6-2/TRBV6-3,TGTGCCAGCATTCTAGACGGCACTTCCTACGAGCAGTACTTC,CASILDGTSYEQYF
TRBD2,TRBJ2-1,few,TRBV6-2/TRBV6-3,TGTGCCAGCAACCCAATTCGGACTAGCGGGCTCAATGAGCAGTTCTTC,CASNPIRTSGLNEQFF
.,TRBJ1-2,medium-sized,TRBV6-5,TGTGCCAGCAGTTCAGTATTTTCAGGAACTTATGGCTACACCTTC,CASSSVFSGTYGYTF
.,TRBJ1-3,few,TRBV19,TGTGCCAGTAGTGGCCCAGGAGGTGGAACTGGAAACACCATATATTTT,CASSGPGGGTGNTIYF
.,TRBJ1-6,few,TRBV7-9,TGTGCCAGCAGCTTACAGGTGGGGAATTCACCCCTCCACTTT,CASSLQVGNSPLHF
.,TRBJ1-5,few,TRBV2,TGTGCCAGCGATTCAGGAAATCAGCCCCAGCATTTT,CASDSGNQPQHF
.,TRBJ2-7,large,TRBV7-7,TGTGCCAGCAGCACACAGCTGGGTTACGAGCAGTACTTC,CASSTQLGYEQYF
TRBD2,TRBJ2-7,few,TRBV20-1,TGCAGTGCTGAAAGGACTAGCGGCTCCTACGAGCAGTACTTC,CSAERTSGSYEQYF
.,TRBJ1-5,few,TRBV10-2,TGCGCCAGCAAGGTACAGAGCAATCAGCCCCAGCATTTT,CASKVQSNQPQHF
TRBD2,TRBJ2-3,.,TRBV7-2,TGTGCCAGCAGCTTACGGGCGGGAGGGAGGGCAGATACGCAGTATTTT,CASSLRAGGRADTQYF
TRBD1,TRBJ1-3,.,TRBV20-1,TGCAGTGCACCATTACAGGGGGCTGGAAACACCATATATTTT,CSAPLQGAGNTIYF
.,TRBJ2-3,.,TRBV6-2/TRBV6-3,TGTGCCAGCACTAGCACAGATACGCAGTATTTT,CASTSTDTQYF
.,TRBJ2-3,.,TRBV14,TGTGCCAGCAGCCAACTTAGGCAGGGGAAAGATACGCAGTATTTT,CASSQLRQGKDTQYF
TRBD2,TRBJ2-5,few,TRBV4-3,TGCGCCAGCAGCCAAGAAGGGCACGGGGGGGAGACCCAGTACTTC,CASSQEGHGGETQYF
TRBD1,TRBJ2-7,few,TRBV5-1,TGCGCCAGCAGCTCCGATTTGACAGGGGGCTACGAGCAGTACTTC,CASSSDLTGGYEQYF
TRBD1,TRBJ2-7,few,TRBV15,TGTGCCACCAGCAGAACAATCAGAACCGGGACAGGGGGCTCCCAAGCCTACGAGCAGTACTTC,CATSRTIRTGTGGSQAYEQYF
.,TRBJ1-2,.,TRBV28,TGTGCCAGCAGTTTATCTTATGGCTACACCTTC,CASSLSYGYTF
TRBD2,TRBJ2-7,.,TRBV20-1,TGCAGTGCGACCGGGACTAGCGGGAGTTCCGCCTACGAGCAGTACTTC,CSATGTSGSSAYEQYF
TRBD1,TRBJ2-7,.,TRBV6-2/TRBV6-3,TGTGCCAGCAGCCAACCCGGACAGGGAGGCTTCTACGAGCAGTACTTC,CASSQPGQGGFYEQYF
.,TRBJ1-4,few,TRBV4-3,TGCGCCAGCAGCCAAGAAGAGGGCAGGGGTGAAAAACTGTTTTTT,CASSQEEGRGEKLFF
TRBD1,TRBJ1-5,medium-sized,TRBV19,TGTGCCAGTAGTACGGGACAGGAAGGACAGCCCCAGCATTTT,CASSTGQEGQPQHF
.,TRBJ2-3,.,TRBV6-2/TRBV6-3,TGTGCCAGCAGTTACGGTCCTGGCGAAACAGATACGCAGTATTTT,CASSYGPGETDTQYF
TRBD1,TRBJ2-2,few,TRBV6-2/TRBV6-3,TGTGCCAGCAGTTACCGATTATGGACAGGCCCCGCCGCCGGGGAGCTGTTTTTT,CASSYRLWTGPAAGELFF
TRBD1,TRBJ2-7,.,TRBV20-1,TGCAGTGTCCCACAGTCCGGGACAGGTCTCGGCGAGCAGTACTTC,CSVPQSGTGLGEQYF
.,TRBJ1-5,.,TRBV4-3,TGCGCCAGCAGCCCAGGGGTGGATTCCAATCAGCCCCAGCATTTT,CASSPGVDSNQPQHF
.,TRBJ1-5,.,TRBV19,TGTGCCAGTAGTATAGGCGTGCCGAGCAATCAGCCCCAGCATTTT,CASSIGVPSNQPQHF
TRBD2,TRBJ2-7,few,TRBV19,TGTGCCAGCCGACTAGCGGGAGGCGGGCAGTACTTC,CASRLAGGGQYF
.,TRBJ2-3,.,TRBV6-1,TGTGCCAGCAGTGAGGGGGGCCTCAACACAGATACGCAGTATTTT,CASSEGGLNTDTQYF
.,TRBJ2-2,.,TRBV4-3,TGCGCCAGCAGCCAAGACTTGACTAAGACGGGGGGGGAGCTGTTTTTT,CASSQDLTKTGGELFF
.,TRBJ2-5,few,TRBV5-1,TGCGCCAGCAGCTTGGGGACAAAGCTGGTAGAGACCCAGTACTTC,CASSLGTKLVETQYF
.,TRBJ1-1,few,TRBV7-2,TGTGCCAGCAGCCCTTTTGGCACTGAAGCTTTCTTT,CASSPFGTEAFF
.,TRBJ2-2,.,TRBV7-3,TGTGCCAGCGGGGTAACGAACACCGGGGAGCTGTTTTTT,CASGVTNTGELFF
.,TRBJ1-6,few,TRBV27,TGTGCCAGCAGTTACCGCGAGGGGTCACCCCTCCACTTT,CASSYREGSPLHF
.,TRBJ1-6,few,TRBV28,TGTGCCAGCAGAAGGCTCCCGGAAAGTAATTCACCCCTCCACTTT,CASRRLPESNSPLHF
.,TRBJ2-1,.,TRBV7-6,TGTGCCAGCAGCTCGACTCTAACGGAGGGATACAATGAGCAGTTCTTC,CASSSTLTEGYNEQFF